The entry below gives a single T cell receptor beta chain sequence along with its context. This entry comes from a study of blood T cell repertoires in COVID-19. Some clones are missing from TCRdb's copy, which holds only in-frame ones; the method was immunoSEQ multiplex PCR. The sample lists approximately 46,000 clones; around four fifths were seen once. From germline, CDR1 is MNHEY and CDR2 SVGEGT. V was clipped by 4 bases and J by 6 bases, with 13 bases between them. The CDR3 length is 14 residues. The chain couples TRBV6-2 or TRBV6-3 to TRBJ1-5; D call uncertain. This TCR was recovered from a woman aged 60-75 years with acute or convalescent COVID-19. The sample was peripheral blood. This CDR3 reads CASSSPRLSQPQHF. In DNA, the CDR3 is TGTGCCAGCAGTTCCCCCCGTTTGAGTCAGCCCCAGCATTTT.